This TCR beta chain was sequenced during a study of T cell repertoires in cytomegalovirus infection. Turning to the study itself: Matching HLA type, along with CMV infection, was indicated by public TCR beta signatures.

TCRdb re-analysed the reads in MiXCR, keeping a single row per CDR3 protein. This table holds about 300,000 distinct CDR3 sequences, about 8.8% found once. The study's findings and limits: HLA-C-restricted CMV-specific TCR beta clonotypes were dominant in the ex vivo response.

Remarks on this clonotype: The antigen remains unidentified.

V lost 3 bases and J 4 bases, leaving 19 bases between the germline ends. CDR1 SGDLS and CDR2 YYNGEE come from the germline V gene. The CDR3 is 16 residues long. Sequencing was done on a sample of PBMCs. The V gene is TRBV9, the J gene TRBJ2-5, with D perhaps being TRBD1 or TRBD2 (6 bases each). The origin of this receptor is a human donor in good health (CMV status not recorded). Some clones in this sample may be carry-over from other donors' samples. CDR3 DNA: TGTGCCAGCAGCGGCAGGTTGTTTCGGGGGCCAGAGACCCAGTACTTC. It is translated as CASSGRLFRGPETQYF.